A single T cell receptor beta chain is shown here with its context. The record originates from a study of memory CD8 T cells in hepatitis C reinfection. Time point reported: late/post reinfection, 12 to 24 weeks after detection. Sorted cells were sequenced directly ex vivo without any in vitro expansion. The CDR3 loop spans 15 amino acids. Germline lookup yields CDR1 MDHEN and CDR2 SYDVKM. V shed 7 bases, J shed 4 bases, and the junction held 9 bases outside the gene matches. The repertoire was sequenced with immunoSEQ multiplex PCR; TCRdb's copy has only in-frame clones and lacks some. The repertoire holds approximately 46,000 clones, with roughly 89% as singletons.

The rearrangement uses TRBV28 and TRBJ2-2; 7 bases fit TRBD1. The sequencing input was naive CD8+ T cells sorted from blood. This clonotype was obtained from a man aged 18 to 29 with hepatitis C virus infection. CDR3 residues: CASTHRAGGTGELFF. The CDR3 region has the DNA TGTGCCAGCACCCACCGGGCAGGGGGCACCGGGGAGCTGTTTTTT.